This T cell receptor (beta chain) was recovered during a study of cytomegalovirus exposure and HLA in healthy donors. Whole-study findings and limits: Equally common other TCR beta chains were less clonally expanded than HLA-associated ones, a later analysis found. Most TCR sequences were uncommon, yet certain public TCRs appeared in many donors.

In regard to this clone: The antigen is unknown. The germline gene is not matched at one end of the junction; a read error may be the cause.

Germline values: CDR1 SEHNR, CDR2 FQNEAQ (reference sequence). The CDR3 is made up of 16 amino acids. Vbeta (60) and Jbeta (13) primers were used in the PCR. Sequencing was performed with immunoSEQ multiplex PCR; in TCRdb, only in-frame clones are kept and a portion is missing. Of about 84,000 clones in the sample, more than 50% were seen once. The rearrangement links TRBV7-9 to TRBJ1-2; TRBD1 aligns across 10 bases. Sequenced input: PBMCs. This receptor was identified in a woman in her forties in good health and CMV-seropositive. The CDR3 loop is CSSSPPGQGSWGGYTF. The CDR3, as DNA: TGTTCCAGCAGCCCCCCGGGACAGGGGAGTTGGGGTGGCTACACCTTC.